This section outlines one T cell receptor beta chain sequence together with its context. What it binds is not known. The sample comes from a study of cytomegalovirus exposure and HLA in healthy donors. This CDR3 is 13 amino acids long. In germline, CDR1 is KGHSH, CDR2 LQKENI. V was pared by 6 bases and J by 4 bases, with 10 bases between. Whole-study results and caveats: A previous analysis found most TCR beta V segments productive roughly 87% or roughly 30% of the time. In a later analysis, parvovirus B19, influenza, CMV and Epstein-Barr virus appeared linked to several top co-occurrence clusters.

Primers: 60 Vbeta forward and 13 Jbeta reverse. The data were produced by immunoSEQ multiplex PCR, yet TCRdb's version contains in-frame clones alone and is incomplete. Of around 31,000 clones listed, less than 70% are singletons. The chain couples TRBV18 to TRBJ1-5, with a possible D match to TRBD1 (6 bases). The sample comprised PBMCs. The TCR sequence derives from a male donor in good health and CMV-seropositive. The CDR3 bases are TGTGCCAGCTCGCGACAGGATAATCAGCCCCAGCATTTT. It is translated as CASSRQDNQPQHF.